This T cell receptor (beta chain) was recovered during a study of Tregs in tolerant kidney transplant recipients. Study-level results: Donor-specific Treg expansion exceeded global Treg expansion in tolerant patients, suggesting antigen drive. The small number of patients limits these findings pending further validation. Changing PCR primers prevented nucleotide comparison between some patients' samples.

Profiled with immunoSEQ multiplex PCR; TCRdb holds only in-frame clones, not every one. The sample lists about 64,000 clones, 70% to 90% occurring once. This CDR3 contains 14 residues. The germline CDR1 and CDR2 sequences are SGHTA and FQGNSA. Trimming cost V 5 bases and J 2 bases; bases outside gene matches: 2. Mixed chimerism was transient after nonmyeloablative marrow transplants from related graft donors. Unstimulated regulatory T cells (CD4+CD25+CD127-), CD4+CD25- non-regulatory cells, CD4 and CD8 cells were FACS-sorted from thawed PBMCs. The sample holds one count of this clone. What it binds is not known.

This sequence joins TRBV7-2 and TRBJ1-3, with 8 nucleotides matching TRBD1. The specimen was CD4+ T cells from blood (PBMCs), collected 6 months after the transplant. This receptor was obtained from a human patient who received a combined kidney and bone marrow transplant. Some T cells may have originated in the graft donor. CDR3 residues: CASSLDRAGNTIYF. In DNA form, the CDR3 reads TGTGCCAGCAGCCTGGACAGGGCTGGAAACACCATATATTTT.